This entry is about one T cell receptor (beta chain). No antigen is known for it. This specimen belongs to a study of CD8 T cells in Susac syndrome. Study overall: Blood was drawn from Susac syndrome patients while they were therapy-naive, on corticosteroids, or on intravenous immunoglobulin alone. Broader study findings: Clonal expansion was not observed in the Susac syndrome CD4+ T cell repertoires.

The patients with Susac syndrome satisfied recently defined diagnostic criteria for either definite or probable disease. Reverse transcription of roughly 0.5 to 1 ug RNA was performed with random hexamers. Amplification of TCR beta CDR3 used immunoSEQ multiplex PCR across 54 Vbeta and 13 Jbeta. One entry per CDR3 protein, called by TCRdb with MiXCR from the immunoSEQ multiplex PCR reads. The data hold 150,000 to 200,000 distinct CDR3 sequences, with more than 85% observed a single time. Germline lookup yields CDR1 SQVTM and CDR2 ANQGSEA. The CDR3 consists of 11 residues. V lost 8 bases to trimming and J lost 9 bases, with 16 bases between them.

Specimen: CD4+ T cells from PBMCs. The chain uses TRBV29-1 and TRBJ2-5; TRBD2 is a possible D gene (6 bases). This TCR was sampled from a human donor with Susac syndrome. The CDR3 coding sequence is TGCAGCTCGACGATGGGGGAGGCCCAGTACTTC. It is translated as CSSTMGEAQYF.